The 6 T cell receptor beta chains in this list originate from one sample, sequenced in a study of identical twins' blood T cells. TCRdb re-called the 5' RACE reads with MiXCR, one entry per CDR3 protein. The sample carries about 370,000 distinct CDR3 sequences, over 25% recorded once. The sequenced sample consisted of PBMCs. These receptors came from a woman aged 18-50 years in good health.

This clonotype was observed a few times. The gene calls are TRBV27 and TRBJ1-6; the match to TRBD1 covers 7 bases. This CDR3 spans 14 amino acids. The V segment lost 4 bases and the J segment 10 bases; nucleotides outside the gene matches: 7. Germline lookup yields CDR1 MNHEY and CDR2 SMNVEV (reference sequence). DNA of the CDR3: TGTGCCAGCAGTTCCACAGGGGCGGACTCACCCCTCCACTTT. Translation gives CASSSTGADSPLHF.

To note about this clonotype: A read error may account for a junction end that differs from germline. This chain links TRBV7-9 with TRBJ2-1; TRBD1 might be the D (6 bases). Germline CDR1 and CDR2: SEHNR and FQNEAQ (reference sequence). The CDR3 consists of 12 residues. The CDR3 nucleotides read TGTGCCATCGGACAGTACTACGATGAGCAGTTCTTC. This translates into CAIGQYYDEQFF.

This clonotype was picked up many times. The chain recombines TRBV14 with TRBJ2-7; 7 bases are a match to TRBD2. From germline, CDR1 is SGHDN and CDR2 FVKESK. The CDR3 extends over 17 amino acids. The junction had 11 bases not matched to a gene; V was cut back by 0 bases and J by 3 bases. CDR3 in amino acids: CASSQDFVSSGYYEQYF. CDR3 DNA: TGTGCCAGCAGCCAAGATTTCGTGTCTAGCGGTTACTACGAGCAGTACTTC.

The gene calls are TRBV24-1 and TRBJ2-5, with D hard to call. This CDR3 is built from 14 residues. Trimming shortened V by 4 bases and J by 4 bases, and 12 bases separated the two germline ends. The germline gives CDR1 KGHDR, CDR2 SFDVKD. In DNA form, the CDR3 reads TGTGCCACCAGTGACTCAATCTTTGGAGAGACCCAGTACTTC. Translated, it gives CATSDSIFGETQYF.

This clonotype has just a few counts. This chain joins TRBV12-3 or TRBV12-4 and TRBJ2-2, with D perhaps TRBD2 (5 bases). V was cut by 4 bases and J by 5 bases, with 11 bases left in between. The CDR3 totals 14 residues. The CDR3 here is CASSWTHVTGELFF. The DNA for the CDR3 is TGTGCCAGCAGTTGGACTCATGTTACCGGGGAGCTGTTTTTT.

This clonotype has more than one count but fewer than ten. The V and J genes are TRBV14 and TRBJ2-5; no clear D gene. V gave up 8 bases and J gave up 5 bases, with 9 bases separating them. There are 11 residues in the CDR3. From germline, CDR1 is SGHDN and CDR2 FVKESK. The DNA of the CDR3 is TGTGCCAGCCAAGTAGGGGAGACCCAGTACTTC. The encoded protein is CASQVGETQYF.